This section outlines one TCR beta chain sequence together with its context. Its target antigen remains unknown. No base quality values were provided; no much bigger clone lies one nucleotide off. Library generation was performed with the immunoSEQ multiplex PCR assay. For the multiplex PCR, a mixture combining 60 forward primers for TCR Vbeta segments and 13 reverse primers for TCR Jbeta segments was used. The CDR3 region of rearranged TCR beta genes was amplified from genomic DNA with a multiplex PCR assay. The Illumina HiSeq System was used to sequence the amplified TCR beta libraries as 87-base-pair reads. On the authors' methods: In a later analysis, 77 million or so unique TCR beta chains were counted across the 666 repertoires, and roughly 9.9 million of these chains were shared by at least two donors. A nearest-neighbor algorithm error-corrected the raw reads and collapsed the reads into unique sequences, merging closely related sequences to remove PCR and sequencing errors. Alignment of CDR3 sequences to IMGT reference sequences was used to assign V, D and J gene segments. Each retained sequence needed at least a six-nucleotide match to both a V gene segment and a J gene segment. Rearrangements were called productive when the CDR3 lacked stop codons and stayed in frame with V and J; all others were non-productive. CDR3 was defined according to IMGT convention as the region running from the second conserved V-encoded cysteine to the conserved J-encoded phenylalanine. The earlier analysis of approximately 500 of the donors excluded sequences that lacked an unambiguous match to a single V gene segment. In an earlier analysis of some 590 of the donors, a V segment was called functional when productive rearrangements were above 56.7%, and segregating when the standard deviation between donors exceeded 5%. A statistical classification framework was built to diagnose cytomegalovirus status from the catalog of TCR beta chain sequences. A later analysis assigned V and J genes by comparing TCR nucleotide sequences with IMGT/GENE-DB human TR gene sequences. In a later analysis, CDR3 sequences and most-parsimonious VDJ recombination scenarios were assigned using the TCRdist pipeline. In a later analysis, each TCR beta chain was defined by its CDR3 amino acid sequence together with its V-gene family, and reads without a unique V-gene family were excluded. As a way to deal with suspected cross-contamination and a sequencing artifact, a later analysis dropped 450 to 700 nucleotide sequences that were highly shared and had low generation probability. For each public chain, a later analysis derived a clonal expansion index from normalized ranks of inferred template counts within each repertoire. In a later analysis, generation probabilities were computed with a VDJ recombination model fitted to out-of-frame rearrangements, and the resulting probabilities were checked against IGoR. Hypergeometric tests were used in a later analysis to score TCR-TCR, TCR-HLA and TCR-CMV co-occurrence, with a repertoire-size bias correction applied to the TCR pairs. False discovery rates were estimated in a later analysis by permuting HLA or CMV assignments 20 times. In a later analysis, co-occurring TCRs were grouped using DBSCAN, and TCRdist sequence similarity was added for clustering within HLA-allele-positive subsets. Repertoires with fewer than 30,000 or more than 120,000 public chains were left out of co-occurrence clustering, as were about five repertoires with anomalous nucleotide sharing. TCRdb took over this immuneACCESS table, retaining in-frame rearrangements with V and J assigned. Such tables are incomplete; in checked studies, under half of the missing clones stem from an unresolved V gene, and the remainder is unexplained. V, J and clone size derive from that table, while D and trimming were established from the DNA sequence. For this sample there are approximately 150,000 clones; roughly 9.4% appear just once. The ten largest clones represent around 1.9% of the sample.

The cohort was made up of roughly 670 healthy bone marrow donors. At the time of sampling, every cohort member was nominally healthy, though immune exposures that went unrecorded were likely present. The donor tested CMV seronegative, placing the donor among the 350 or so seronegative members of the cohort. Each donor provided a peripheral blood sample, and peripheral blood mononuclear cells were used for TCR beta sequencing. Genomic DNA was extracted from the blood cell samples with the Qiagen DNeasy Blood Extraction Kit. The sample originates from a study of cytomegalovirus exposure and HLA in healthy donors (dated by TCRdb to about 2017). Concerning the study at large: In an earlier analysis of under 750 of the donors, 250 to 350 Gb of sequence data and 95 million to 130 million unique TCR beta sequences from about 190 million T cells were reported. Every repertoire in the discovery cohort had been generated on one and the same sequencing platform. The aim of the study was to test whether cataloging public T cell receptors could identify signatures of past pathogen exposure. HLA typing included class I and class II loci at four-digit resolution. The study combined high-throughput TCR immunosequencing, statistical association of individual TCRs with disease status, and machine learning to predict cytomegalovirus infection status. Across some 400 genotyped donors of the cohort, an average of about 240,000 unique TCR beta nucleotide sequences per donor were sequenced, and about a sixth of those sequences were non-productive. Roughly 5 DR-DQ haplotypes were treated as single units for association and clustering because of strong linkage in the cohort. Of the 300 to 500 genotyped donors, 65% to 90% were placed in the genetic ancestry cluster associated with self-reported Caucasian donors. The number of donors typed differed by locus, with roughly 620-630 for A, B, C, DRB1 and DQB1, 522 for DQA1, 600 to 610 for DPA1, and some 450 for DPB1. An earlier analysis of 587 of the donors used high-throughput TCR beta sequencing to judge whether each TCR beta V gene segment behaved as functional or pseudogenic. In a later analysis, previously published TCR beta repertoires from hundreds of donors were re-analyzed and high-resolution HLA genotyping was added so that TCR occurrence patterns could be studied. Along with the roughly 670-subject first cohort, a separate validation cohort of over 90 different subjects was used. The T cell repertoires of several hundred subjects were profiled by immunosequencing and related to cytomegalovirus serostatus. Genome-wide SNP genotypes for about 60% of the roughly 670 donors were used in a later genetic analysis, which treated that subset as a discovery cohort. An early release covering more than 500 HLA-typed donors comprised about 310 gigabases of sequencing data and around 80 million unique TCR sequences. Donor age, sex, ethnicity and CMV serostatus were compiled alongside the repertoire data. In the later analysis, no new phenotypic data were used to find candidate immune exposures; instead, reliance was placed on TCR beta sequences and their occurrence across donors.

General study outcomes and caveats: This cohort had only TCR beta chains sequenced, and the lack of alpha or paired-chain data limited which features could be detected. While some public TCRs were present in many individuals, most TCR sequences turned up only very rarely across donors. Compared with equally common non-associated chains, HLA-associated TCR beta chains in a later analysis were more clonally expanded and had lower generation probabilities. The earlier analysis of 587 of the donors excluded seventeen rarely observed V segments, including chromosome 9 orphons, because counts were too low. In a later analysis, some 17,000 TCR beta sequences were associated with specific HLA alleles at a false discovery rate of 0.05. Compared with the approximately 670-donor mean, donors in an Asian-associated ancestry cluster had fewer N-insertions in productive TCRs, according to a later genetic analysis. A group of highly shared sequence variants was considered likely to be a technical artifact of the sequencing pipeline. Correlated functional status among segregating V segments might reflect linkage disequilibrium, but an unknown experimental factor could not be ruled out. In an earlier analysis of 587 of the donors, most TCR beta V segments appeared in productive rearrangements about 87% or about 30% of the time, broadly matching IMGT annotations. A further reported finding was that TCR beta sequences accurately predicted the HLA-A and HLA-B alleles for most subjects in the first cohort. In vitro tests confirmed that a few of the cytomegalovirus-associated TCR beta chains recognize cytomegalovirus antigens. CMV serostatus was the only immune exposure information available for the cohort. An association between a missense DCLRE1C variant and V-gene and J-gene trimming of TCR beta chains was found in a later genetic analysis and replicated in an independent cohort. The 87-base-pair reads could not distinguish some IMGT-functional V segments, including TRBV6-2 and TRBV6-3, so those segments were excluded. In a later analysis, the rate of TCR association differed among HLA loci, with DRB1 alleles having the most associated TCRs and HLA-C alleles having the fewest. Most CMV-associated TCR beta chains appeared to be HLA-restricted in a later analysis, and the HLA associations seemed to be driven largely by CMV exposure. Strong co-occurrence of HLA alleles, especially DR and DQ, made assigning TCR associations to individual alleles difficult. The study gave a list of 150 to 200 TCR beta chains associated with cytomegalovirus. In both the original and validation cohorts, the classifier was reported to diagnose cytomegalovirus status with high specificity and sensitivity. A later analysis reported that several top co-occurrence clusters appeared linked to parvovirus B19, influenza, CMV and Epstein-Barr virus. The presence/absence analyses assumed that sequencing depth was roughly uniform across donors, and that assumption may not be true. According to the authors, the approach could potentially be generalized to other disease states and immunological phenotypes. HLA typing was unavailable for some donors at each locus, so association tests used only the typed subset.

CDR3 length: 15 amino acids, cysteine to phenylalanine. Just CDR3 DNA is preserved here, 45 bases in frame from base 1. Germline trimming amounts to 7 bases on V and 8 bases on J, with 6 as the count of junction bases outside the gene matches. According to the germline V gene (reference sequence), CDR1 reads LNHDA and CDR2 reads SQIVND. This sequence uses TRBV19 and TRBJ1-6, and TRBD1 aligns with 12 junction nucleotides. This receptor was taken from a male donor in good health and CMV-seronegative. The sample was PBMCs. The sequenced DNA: TGTGCCAGTACCACAGGGACAGGGGGCGATTCACCCCTCCACTTT. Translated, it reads CASTTGTGGDSPLHF.